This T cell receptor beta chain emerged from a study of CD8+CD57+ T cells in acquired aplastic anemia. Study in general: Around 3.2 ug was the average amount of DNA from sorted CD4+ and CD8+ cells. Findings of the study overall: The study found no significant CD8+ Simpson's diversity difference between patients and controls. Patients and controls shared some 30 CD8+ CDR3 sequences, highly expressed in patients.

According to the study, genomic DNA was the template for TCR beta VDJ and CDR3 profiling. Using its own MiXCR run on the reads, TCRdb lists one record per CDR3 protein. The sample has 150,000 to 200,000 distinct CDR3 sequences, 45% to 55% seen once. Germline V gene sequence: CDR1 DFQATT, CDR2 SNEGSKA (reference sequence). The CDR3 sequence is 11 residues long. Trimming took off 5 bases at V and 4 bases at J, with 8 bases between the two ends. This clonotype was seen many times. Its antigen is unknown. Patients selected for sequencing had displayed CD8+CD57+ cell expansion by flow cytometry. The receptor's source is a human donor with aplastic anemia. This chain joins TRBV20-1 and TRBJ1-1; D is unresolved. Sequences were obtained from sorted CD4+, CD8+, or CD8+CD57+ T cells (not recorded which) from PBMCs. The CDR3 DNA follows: TGCAGTGCTCCTTATTTCACTGAAGCTTTCTTT. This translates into CSAPYFTEAFF.